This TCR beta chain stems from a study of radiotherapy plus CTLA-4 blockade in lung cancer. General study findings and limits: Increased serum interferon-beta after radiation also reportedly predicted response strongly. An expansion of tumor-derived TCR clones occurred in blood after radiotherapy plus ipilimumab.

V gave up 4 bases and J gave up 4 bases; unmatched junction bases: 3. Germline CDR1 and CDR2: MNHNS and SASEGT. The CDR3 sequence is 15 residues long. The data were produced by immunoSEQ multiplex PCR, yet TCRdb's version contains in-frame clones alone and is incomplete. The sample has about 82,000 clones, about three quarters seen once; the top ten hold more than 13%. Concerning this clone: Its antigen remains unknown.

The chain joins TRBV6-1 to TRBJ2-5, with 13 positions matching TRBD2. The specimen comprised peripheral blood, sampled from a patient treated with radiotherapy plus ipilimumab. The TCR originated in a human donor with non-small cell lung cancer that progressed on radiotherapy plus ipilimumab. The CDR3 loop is CASSGTSGRLETQYF. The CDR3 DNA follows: TGTGCCAGCAGTGGGACTAGCGGGAGACTAGAGACCCAGTACTTC.